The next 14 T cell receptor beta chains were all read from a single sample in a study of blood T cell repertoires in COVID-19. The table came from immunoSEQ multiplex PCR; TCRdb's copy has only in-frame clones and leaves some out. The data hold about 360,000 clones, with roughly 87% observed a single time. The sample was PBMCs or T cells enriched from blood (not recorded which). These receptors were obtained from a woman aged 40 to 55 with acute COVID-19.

CDR3 DNA: TGTGCCAGCAGTTTAATTCGGTCTGGGGGCGGAGAGACCCAGTACTTC. Its protein is CASSLIRSGGGETQYF. This chain connects TRBV28 to TRBJ2-5; tentative D call: TRBD1 (6 bases). Germline lookup yields CDR1 MDHEN and CDR2 SYDVKM. The CDR3 is 16 amino acids. V was cut by 2 bases and J by 4 bases, with 17 bases left in between.

The CDR3 loop reads CASSYRDRLQETQYF. CDR3 in DNA: TGTGCCAGCAGTTATAGGGACAGACTCCAAGAGACCCAGTACTTC. The chain uses TRBV2 and TRBJ2-5, with 7 bases that match TRBD1. Per the germline V gene, CDR1 is SNHLY and CDR2 is FYNNEI. Trimming removed 5 bases from V and 1 base from J; junction bases left unmatched: 7. The CDR3 runs 15 residues.

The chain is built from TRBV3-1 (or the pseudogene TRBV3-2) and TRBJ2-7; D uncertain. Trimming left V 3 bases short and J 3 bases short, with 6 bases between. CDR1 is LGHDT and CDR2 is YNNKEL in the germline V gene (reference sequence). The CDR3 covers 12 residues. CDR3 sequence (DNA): TGTGCCAGCAGCCAGAGGTACTACGAGCAGTACTTC. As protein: CASSQRYYEQYF.

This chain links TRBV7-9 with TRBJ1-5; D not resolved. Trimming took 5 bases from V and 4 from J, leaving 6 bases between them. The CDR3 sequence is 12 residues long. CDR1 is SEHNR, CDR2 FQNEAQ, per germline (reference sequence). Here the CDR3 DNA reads TGTGCCAGCAGCCGAGGGAATCAGCCCCAGCATTTT. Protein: CASSRGNQPQHF.

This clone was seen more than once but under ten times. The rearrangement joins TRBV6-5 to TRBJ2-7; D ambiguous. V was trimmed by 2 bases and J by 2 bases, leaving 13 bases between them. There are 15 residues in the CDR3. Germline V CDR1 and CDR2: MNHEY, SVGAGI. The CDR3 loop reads CASSYGQIGPYEQYF. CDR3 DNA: TGTGCCAGCAGTTACGGCCAAATTGGGCCCTACGAGCAGTACTTC.

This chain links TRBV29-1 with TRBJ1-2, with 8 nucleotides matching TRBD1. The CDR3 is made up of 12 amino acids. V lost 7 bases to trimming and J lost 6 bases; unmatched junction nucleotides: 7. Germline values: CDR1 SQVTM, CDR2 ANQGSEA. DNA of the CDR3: TGCAGCGCTACCACAGGGGGGCATGGCTACACCTTC. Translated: CSATTGGHGYTF. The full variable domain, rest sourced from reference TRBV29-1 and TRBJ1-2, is SAVISQKPSRDICQRGTSLTIQCQVDSQVTMMFWYRQQPGQSLTLIATANQGSEATYESGFVIDKFPISRPNLTFSTLTVSNMSPEDSSIYLCSATTGGHGYTFGSGTRLTVV.

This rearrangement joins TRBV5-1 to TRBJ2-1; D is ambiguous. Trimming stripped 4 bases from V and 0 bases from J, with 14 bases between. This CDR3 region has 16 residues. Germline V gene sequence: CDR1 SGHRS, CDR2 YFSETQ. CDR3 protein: CASSRSADSSYNEQFF. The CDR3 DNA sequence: TGCGCCAGCAGCAGATCGGCGGATAGCTCCTACAATGAGCAGTTCTTC.

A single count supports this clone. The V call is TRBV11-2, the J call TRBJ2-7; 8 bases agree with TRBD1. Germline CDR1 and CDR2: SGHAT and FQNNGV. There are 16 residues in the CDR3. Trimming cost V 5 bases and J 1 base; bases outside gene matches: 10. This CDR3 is CASSLTGTGFSYEQYF. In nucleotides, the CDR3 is TGTGCCAGCAGCCTTACCGGGACAGGATTTTCCTACGAGCAGTACTTC.

Written as DNA, the CDR3 is TGCGCCAGCAGCTTCGCGGGACAGGAAGGAGAGACCCAGTACTTC. It specifies CASSFAGQEGETQYF. The rearrangement joins TRBV5-1 to TRBJ2-5, with TRBD1 matching over 8 bases. V trimming: 2 bases; J trimming: 4 bases; junction bases outside the gene matches: 7. Germline values: CDR1 SGHRS, CDR2 YFSETQ. This CDR3 has 15 residues.

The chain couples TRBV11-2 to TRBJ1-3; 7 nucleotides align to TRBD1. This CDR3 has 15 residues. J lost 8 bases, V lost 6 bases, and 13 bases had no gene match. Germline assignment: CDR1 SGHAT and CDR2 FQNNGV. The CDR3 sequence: CASSDAYRGSDTIYF. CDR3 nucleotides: TGTGCCAGCAGTGACGCGTACAGGGGCTCGGACACCATATATTTT.

The CDR3 reads CASTELANSYNEQFF. CDR3 DNA: TGTGCCAGCACCGAACTAGCGAATTCCTACAATGAGCAGTTCTTC. This chain uses TRBV7-8 with TRBJ2-1; 7 nucleotides match TRBD2. The CDR3 length is 15 residues. Germline trimming cut 7 bases from V and 1 base from J; bases unmatched to any gene: 7. Germline CDR1 reads SGHVS; CDR2 reads FQNEAQ.

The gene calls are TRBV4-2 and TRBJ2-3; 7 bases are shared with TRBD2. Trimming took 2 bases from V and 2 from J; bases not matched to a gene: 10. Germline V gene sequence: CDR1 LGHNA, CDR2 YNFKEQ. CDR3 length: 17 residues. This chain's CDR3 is CASSQNPSGVYTDTQYF. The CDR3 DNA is TGTGCCAGCAGCCAAAATCCCAGCGGGGTTTACACAGATACGCAGTATTTT.

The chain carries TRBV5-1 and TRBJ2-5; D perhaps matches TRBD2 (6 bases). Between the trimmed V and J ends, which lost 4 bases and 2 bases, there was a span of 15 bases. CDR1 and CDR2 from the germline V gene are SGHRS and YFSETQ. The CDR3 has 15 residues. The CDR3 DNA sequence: TGCGCCAGCAGCGCCGGGACTGCAGGACAAGAGACCCAGTACTTC. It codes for CASSAGTAGQETQYF.

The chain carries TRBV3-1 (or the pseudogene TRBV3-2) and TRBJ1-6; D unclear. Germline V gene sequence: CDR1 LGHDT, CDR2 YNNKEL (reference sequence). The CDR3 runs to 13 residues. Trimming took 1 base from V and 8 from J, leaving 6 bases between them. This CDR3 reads CASSQAVDSPLHF. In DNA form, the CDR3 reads TGTGCCAGCAGCCAAGCGGTCGATTCACCCCTCCACTTT.